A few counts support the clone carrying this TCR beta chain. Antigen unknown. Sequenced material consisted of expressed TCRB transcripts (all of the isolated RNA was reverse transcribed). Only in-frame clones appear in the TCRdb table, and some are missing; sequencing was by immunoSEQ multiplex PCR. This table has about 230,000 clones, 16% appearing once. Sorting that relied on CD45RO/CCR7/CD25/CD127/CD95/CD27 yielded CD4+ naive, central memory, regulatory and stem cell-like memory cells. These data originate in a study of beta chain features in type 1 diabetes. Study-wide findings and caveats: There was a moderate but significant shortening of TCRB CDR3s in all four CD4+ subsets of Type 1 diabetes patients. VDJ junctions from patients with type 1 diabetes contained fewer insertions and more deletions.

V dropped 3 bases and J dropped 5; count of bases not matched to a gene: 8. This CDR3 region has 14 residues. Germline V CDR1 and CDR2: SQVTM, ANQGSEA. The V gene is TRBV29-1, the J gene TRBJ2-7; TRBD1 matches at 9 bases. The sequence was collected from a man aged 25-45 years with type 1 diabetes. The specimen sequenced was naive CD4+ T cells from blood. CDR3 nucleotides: TGCAGCGTTGATGGGGGGACAGGGTTCCACGAGCAGTACTTC. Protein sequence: CSVDGGTGFHEQYF.